This passage covers 20 T cell receptor beta chains from one sample sequenced in a study of shared clonotypes between healthy human individuals. TCRdb's copy holds only in-frame clones and misses some; the assay was immunoSEQ multiplex PCR. The table shows under 850,000 clones, with over 60% occurring only once. The sequencing sample was made of memory CD4+ T cells sorted from blood. The subset: CD45RA-negative fraction. The source is a woman under 40 in good health.

V and J are TRBV2 and TRBJ2-7, with D maybe TRBD2 (6 bases). Trimming shortened V by 4 bases and J by 2 bases, and 12 bases separated the two germline ends. The CDR3 is 14 amino acids. Germline V CDR1 and CDR2: SNHLY, FYNNEI. The CDR3: CASSAGTATYEQYF. The CDR3 nucleotides are TGTGCCAGCAGTGCCGGGACTGCAACCTACGAGCAGTACTTC.

V is TRBV11-3 and J is TRBJ2-1; D might be TRBD2 (5 bases). This CDR3 has 13 amino acids. With 7 bases removed from V and 5 bases from J, the gap between germline ends came to 12 bases. Per germline, CDR1 SGHNT and CDR2 YENEEA. The CDR3 sequence: CASNHGNDNEQFF. The CDR3 DNA follows: TGTGCCAGCAACCACGGGAACGACAATGAGCAGTTCTTC.

The chain uses TRBV7-9 and TRBJ2-5, with 9 bases aligning to TRBD2. Germline V lookup: CDR1 SEHNR, CDR2 FQNEAQ (reference sequence). The CDR3 spans 16 residues. The trim removed 1 base at V and 2 bases at J, leaving 5 bases unmatched. The CDR3 DNA is TGTGCCAGCAGCTTAGGACTAGCGGCTAATCAAGAGACCCAGTACTTC. Encoded protein: CASSLGLAANQETQYF.

This clone showed up just a few times. V gene TRBV28 combines with J gene TRBJ1-2; maybe TRBD1 (6 bases). The germline V gene encodes CDR1 MDHEN and CDR2 SYDVKM. Trimming took off 3 bases at V and 0 bases at J, with 11 bases between the two ends. This CDR3 is built from 15 residues. The CDR3 is CASSLGGLANYGYTF. CDR3 DNA sequence: TGTGCCAGCAGTTTGGGGGGCCTAGCTAACTATGGCTACACCTTC.

This clone was picked up a small number of times. The chain uses TRBV7-2 and TRBJ2-5, with 7 positions matching TRBD2. This CDR3 region has 16 residues. Germline CDR1 and CDR2: SGHTA and FQGNSA. The V segment lost 2 bases and the J segment 5 bases; nucleotides outside the gene matches: 11. The CDR3 here is CASSLSTLAGVETQYF. CDR3 nucleotide sequence: TGTGCCAGCAGCTTATCTACCCTGGCGGGAGTTGAGACCCAGTACTTC.

This clone appeared once. The rearrangement links TRBV19 to TRBJ1-1; 7 bases match TRBD1. The CDR3 contains 14 residues. V lost 9 bases, J lost 8 bases, and 15 bases stayed unmatched. Germline-derived CDR1 and CDR2 are LNHDA and SQIVND (reference sequence). The CDR3 coding sequence is TGTGCCAGCCTTTCTGGAGACAGGGAGGGGGAAGCTTTCTTT. It specifies CASLSGDREGEAFF.

The chain recombines TRBV7-2 with TRBJ1-4, with D possibly matching TRBD1 (6 bases). The CDR3 is 15 amino acids. CDR1 is SGHTA, CDR2 FQGNSA, per germline. V was trimmed by 5 bases and J by 8 bases, leaving 18 bases between them. The CDR3 DNA follows: TGTGCCAGCAGCCCTGGAGGGGGGGCGGGAGAAAAACTGTTTTTT. This sequence encodes CASSPGGGAGEKLFF.

The V and J genes are TRBV11-2 and TRBJ2-7; D not certain. Trimming shortened V by 5 bases and J by 0 bases, and 14 bases separated the two germline ends. The CDR3 length is 15 residues. The germline gives CDR1 SGHAT, CDR2 FQNNGV. The CDR3 DNA sequence: TGTGCCAGCAGCCTACTTAAGATGGACTCCTACGAGCAGTACTTC. Its protein product is CASSLLKMDSYEQYF.

The chain couples TRBV7-2 to TRBJ1-5; TRBD1 is a possible D gene (6 bases). V was pared by 1 base and J by 0 bases, with 7 bases between. The CDR3 has 15 residues. Germline V gene lookup returns CDR1 SGHTA and CDR2 FQGNSA. Here the CDR3 DNA reads TGTGCCAGCAGCTTAGACAGGGATAGCAATCAGCCCCAGCATTTT. This codes for CASSLDRDSNQPQHF.

This chain joins TRBV28 and TRBJ2-1, with D perhaps TRBD2 (5 bases). The germline V and J ends were trimmed by 6 bases and 0 bases, with 6 bases remaining between them. The CDR3 runs to 13 residues. Germline CDR1 MDHEN, CDR2 SYDVKM. The CDR3 here is CASSDYSYNEQFF. DNA for the CDR3: TGTGCCAGCAGCGACTACTCCTACAATGAGCAGTTCTTC.

This clone was observed a few times. This chain uses TRBV9 with TRBJ1-2, with TRBD1 as a possible D gene (6 bases). V was trimmed by 0 bases and J by 6 bases, leaving 9 bases between them. This CDR3 is 13 amino acids long. The germline V gene encodes CDR1 SGDLS and CDR2 YYNGEE. The CDR3 DNA is TGTGCCAGCAGCGTAGGACAGGTGGATGGCTACACCTTC. Amino acids: CASSVGQVDGYTF.

Only one count was recorded for this clone. The chain is built from TRBV18 and TRBJ1-2, with D unresolved. V dropped 3 bases and J dropped 2 bases, with 10 bases sitting between them. This CDR3 region has 14 residues. Germline CDR1 is KGHSH and CDR2 is LQKENI. The CDR3 region has the DNA TGTGCCAGCTCACCGCCCGGCAGCAACTATGGCTACACCTTC. Residues: CASSPPGSNYGYTF.

On this clone itself: A single base separates this from a much larger clone, so it may be a read error. The rearrangement joins TRBV27 to TRBJ2-5, with D unclear. Trimming removed 0 bases at V and 5 bases at J, with 1 base between. This CDR3 has 11 residues. Germline V gene sequence: CDR1 MNHEY, CDR2 SMNVEV (reference sequence). This CDR3 is CASSLSETQYF. CDR3 nucleotide sequence: TGTGCCAGCAGTTTATCTGAGACCCAGTACTTC.

The CDR3, as DNA: TGCGCCAGCAGCTCAACACTTCCGGGACTAGTAGGACCGTGGCAAGAGACCCAGTACTTC. Its protein product is CASSSTLPGLVGPWQETQYF. J is TRBJ2-5 and V is TRBV5-1; 8 bases are a match to TRBD2. There are 20 residues in the CDR3. The V gene's germline CDR1 is SGHRS and CDR2 YFSETQ. V lost 3 bases, J lost 2 bases, and 21 bases stayed unmatched.

Many counts were recorded for this clone. V is TRBV2 and J is TRBJ1-5, with a tentative D call TRBD1 (6 bases). Germline assignment: CDR1 SNHLY and CDR2 FYNNEI. V lost 8 bases and J 0 bases, leaving 14 bases between the germline ends. The CDR3 length is 15 residues. The CDR3 sequence: CASEVGHTSNQPQHF. The CDR3 DNA is TGTGCCAGCGAAGTGGGACATACTAGCAATCAGCCCCAGCATTTT.

The chain carries TRBV5-1 and TRBJ1-1; possible D gene TRBD1, 6 bases. This CDR3 contains 15 residues. The V end was cut by 0 bases, the J end by 2 bases, with 11 bases between. Germline CDR1 SGHRS, CDR2 YFSETQ. The DNA of the CDR3 is TGCGCCAGCAGCTTGGGGGACAAATATAACACTGAAGCTTTCTTT. Its protein product is CASSLGDKYNTEAFF. Full variable domain (outside the CDR3, taken from reference TRBV5-1 and TRBJ1-1): KAGVTQTPRYLIKTRGQQVTLSCSPISGHRSVSWYQQTPGQGLQFLFEYFSETQRNKGNFPGRFSGRQFSNSRSEMNVSTLELGDSALYLCASSLGDKYNTEAFFGQGTRLTVV.

This clone was seen ten or more times. The chain recombines TRBV5-8 with TRBJ1-4, with 8 bases fitting TRBD1. Germline V gives CDR1 SGHTS, CDR2 YDEGEE. The CDR3 is 20 residues long. Germline trimming cut 4 bases from V and 0 bases from J; bases unmatched to any gene: 17. Here the CDR3 reads CASSDNRGDLNTATNEKLFF. CDR3 nucleotides: TGTGCCAGCAGCGACAACAGGGGGGACTTAAATACCGCAACTAATGAAAAACTGTTTTTT.

The chain is built from TRBV11-3 and TRBJ1-1; no definite D call. Trimming shortened V by 5 bases and J by 3 bases, and 16 bases separated the two germline ends. The CDR3 length is 15 residues. Germline V gene sequence: CDR1 SGHNT, CDR2 YENEEA. DNA for the CDR3: TGTGCCAGCAGCAAGGACGCCGGTGGGGACACTGAAGCTTTCTTT. Translation gives CASSKDAGGDTEAFF.

The rearrangement joins TRBV19 to TRBJ2-5, with a weak D call TRBD2 (5 bases). The CDR3 sequence is 12 residues long. CDR1 and CDR2 from the germline V gene are LNHDA and SQIVND (reference sequence). V gave up 3 bases and J gave up 5 bases, with 7 bases separating them. The CDR3 reads CASSIGLETQYF. CDR3 DNA sequence: TGTGCCAGTAGTATTGGACTCGAGACCCAGTACTTC.

The chain carries TRBV18 and TRBJ1-4, with 8 bases matching TRBD1. The CDR3 loop spans 17 amino acids. Germline V gene data show CDR1 as KGHSH and CDR2 as LQKENI. The ends lost 3 bases at V and 7 bases at J; junction bases unmatched: 13. In nucleotides, the CDR3 is TGTGCCAGCTCACCCTCATATACAGGGGGTAATATTGAAAAACTGTTTTTT. Protein product: CASSPSYTGGNIEKLFF.